The 26 T cell receptor beta chains presented below share a single source sample, sequenced in a study of response to subunit inactivated influenza vaccine. TCRdb passed the RT-PCR reads through MiXCR, listing each CDR3 protein once. The table has 600,000 to 850,000 distinct CDR3 sequences, around 15% seen once. The specimen was PBMCs from blood, collected 14 days before vaccination. Receptors were obtained from a man aged 45 to 65 who received an inactivated influenza vaccine.

The sample holds a few counts of this clonotype. The CDR3 region is CASSQLLWHDRGNGYTF. DNA of the CDR3: TGTGCCAGCAGTCAACTCCTGTGGCATGACAGGGGCAATGGCTACACCTTC. The V call is TRBV12-3 or TRBV12-4, the J call TRBJ1-2, with 8 bases lining up with TRBD1. J lost 6 bases, V lost 5 bases, and 17 bases had no gene match. There are 17 residues in the CDR3.

Ten or more counts support this clonotype. The chain combines TRBV2 with TRBJ2-5, with D perhaps TRBD2 (6 bases). The CDR3 runs 14 residues. Looked up from germline, CDR1 is SNHLY and CDR2 is FYNNEI. V dropped 3 bases and J dropped 5 bases, with 13 bases sitting between them. CDR3 in DNA: TGTGCCAGCAGTGACTCGAGACTAGTTGAGACCCAGTACTTC. The encoded protein is CASSDSRLVETQYF.

The chain employs TRBV20-1 and TRBJ1-6, with D hard to call. Germline V gene data show CDR1 as DFQATT and CDR2 as SNEGSKA (reference sequence). Trimming pared 0 bases from V and 8 bases from J, leaving 11 bases between. This CDR3 comprises 14 residues. The CDR3 loop is CSAREVGRDSPLHF. The CDR3 DNA reads as TGCAGTGCTAGAGAAGTTGGGAGGGATTCACCCCTCCACTTT.

This clonotype was counted at least ten times. This chain connects TRBV27 to TRBJ2-2; the match to TRBD1 covers 7 bases. The CDR3 is made up of 15 amino acids. V gave up 4 bases and J gave up 5 bases; unmatched junction bases: 7. CDR1 is MNHEY, CDR2 SMNVEV, per germline (reference sequence). This CDR3 reads CASSSRTGGTGELFF. For the CDR3, the DNA is TGTGCCAGCAGTTCCCGGACAGGTGGGACCGGGGAGCTGTTTTTT.

The V and J genes are TRBV20-1 and TRBJ2-2; D may be TRBD1 (5 bases). V gave up 2 bases and J gave up 5 bases, with 15 bases separating them. Germline CDR1 reads DFQATT; CDR2 reads SNEGSKA (reference sequence). The CDR3 sequence is 15 residues long. The CDR3 sequence is CSARQGRVGTGELFF. The CDR3 coding sequence is TGCAGTGCTAGACAGGGCAGGGTAGGGACCGGGGAGCTGTTTTTT.

This clonotype was found many times. The rearrangement links TRBV6-2 or TRBV6-3 to TRBJ1-1; a possible D gene is TRBD1 (5 bases). Trimming took off 4 bases at V and 3 bases at J, with 6 bases between the two ends. The length of the CDR3 is 12 residues. CDR1 is MNHEY and CDR2 is SVGEGT in the germline V gene. CDR3 loop: CASSSGYTEAFF. CDR3 nucleotide sequence: TGTGCCAGCAGTTCAGGGTACACTGAAGCTTTCTTT.

The chain couples TRBV18 to TRBJ2-7, with D perhaps TRBD1 (6 bases). CDR1 is KGHSH and CDR2 is LQKENI in the germline V gene. The CDR3 length is 11 residues. V was trimmed by 6 bases and J by 5 bases, leaving 8 bases between them. The CDR3 nucleotides read TGTGCCAGCTCCGGACAGAACGAGCAGTACTTC. Protein sequence: CASSGQNEQYF.

This sequence joins TRBV6-5 and TRBJ1-1; D not resolved. Trimming left V 0 bases short and J 1 base short, with 6 bases between. Germline V lookup: CDR1 MNHEY, CDR2 SVGAGI. The CDR3 is 14 amino acids. CDR3 coding DNA: TGTGCCAGCAGTTACTCTGGGGAGAACACTGAAGCTTTCTTT. Its translation is CASSYSGENTEAFF.

This clonotype was counted a few times. J is TRBJ2-3 and V is TRBV5-6; 13 bases match TRBD2. CDR3 length: 16 amino acids. Trimming at V came to 1 base and at J to 6 bases, leaving 5 bases not matched to a gene. CDR1 is SGHDT and CDR2 is YYEEEE in the germline V gene. The CDR3 sequence is CASSLILAGGPDTQYF. The CDR3 DNA sequence: TGTGCCAGCAGCTTGATACTAGCGGGGGGGCCGGATACGCAGTATTTT. The full variable domain, its missing parts supplied by reference TRBV5-6 and TRBJ2-3, is DAGVTQSPTHLIKTRGQQVTLRCSPKSGHDTVSWYQQALGQGPQFIFQYYEEEERQRGNFPDRFSGHQFPNYSSELNVNALLLGDSALYLCASSLILAGGPDTQYFGPGTRLTVL.

This clonotype was observed a handful of times. This chain uses TRBV3-1 with TRBJ1-1; no clear D gene. Germline V gives CDR1 LGHDT, CDR2 YNNKEL (reference sequence). This CDR3 comprises 13 residues. The V and J ends lost 1 base and 3 bases respectively, with 6 bases between them. The CDR3 here is CASSQGSHTEAFF. DNA for the CDR3: TGTGCCAGCAGCCAAGGGAGTCACACTGAAGCTTTCTTT.

This rearrangement joins TRBV15 to TRBJ2-7, with TRBD2 as a possible D gene (6 bases). Trimming left V 0 bases short and J 0 bases short, with 12 bases between. The germline V gene encodes CDR1 LNHNV and CDR2 YYDKDF (reference sequence). The CDR3 covers 16 residues. The CDR3: CATSRDHYGSSYEQYF. The CDR3 nucleotides are TGTGCCACCAGCAGAGATCACTACGGGAGCTCCTACGAGCAGTACTTC. The variable domain in full, completed from reference TRBV15 and TRBJ2-7, reads DAMVIQNPRYQVTQFGKPVTLSCSQTLNHNVMYWYQQKSSQAPKLLFHYYDKDFNNEADTPDNFQSRRPNTSFCFLDIRSPGLGDTAMYLCATSRDHYGSSYEQYFGPGTRLTVT.

This clonotype was counted only a few times. CDR3 DNA: TGTGCTCTTCAGGAGGGGGGCCGAAACACTGAAGCTTTCTTT. Residues: CALQEGGRNTEAFF. The chain couples TRBV28 to TRBJ1-1; D perhaps matches TRBD1 (6 bases). CDR1 and CDR2 from the germline V gene are MDHEN and SYDVKM. This CDR3 spans 14 amino acids.

The DNA for the CDR3 is TGCGCCAGCAGAGGGACAGTGGATGAAAAACTGTTTTTT. This sequence encodes CASRGTVDEKLFF. This chain uses TRBV5-1 with TRBJ1-4, with TRBD1 matching over 7 bases. The V segment lost 5 bases and the J segment 6 bases; nucleotides outside the gene matches: 4. Germline lookup yields CDR1 SGHRS and CDR2 YFSETQ. The CDR3 covers 13 residues.

The chain recombines TRBV2 with TRBJ2-7; 7 bases line up with TRBD1. After removal of 7 bases from V and 5 bases from J, the junction contained 14 bases not matched to a gene. Per the germline V gene, CDR1 is SNHLY and CDR2 is FYNNEI. CDR3 length: 15 amino acids. CDR3 loop: CASTRQGRSPDEQYF. Here the CDR3 DNA reads TGTGCCAGCACCCGACAGGGTCGATCCCCCGACGAGCAGTACTTC.

The sample holds a few counts of this clonotype. The chain combines TRBV25-1 with TRBJ2-5, with TRBD1 identical over 10 bases. The junction had 8 bases not matched to a gene; V was cut back by 5 bases and J by 5 bases. This CDR3 contains 15 residues. Germline V CDR1 and CDR2: MGHDK, SYGVNS. CDR3 region: CASSQDRGLSETQYF. CDR3 sequence (DNA): TGTGCCAGCAGTCAGGACAGGGGGTTGAGTGAGACCCAGTACTTC.

This clonotype came up many times. The rearrangement links TRBV5-6 to TRBJ2-7; 8 bases fit TRBD1. V was clipped by 3 bases and J by 5 bases; unmatched bases: 7. CDR3 length: 14 residues. From germline, CDR1 is SGHDT and CDR2 YYEEEE. CDR3 loop: CASSYPGGGDEQYF. The CDR3 nucleotides read TGTGCCAGCAGCTATCCAGGGGGCGGCGACGAGCAGTACTTC.

The table lists this clonotype with a few counts. This chain uses TRBV7-9 with TRBJ2-7; no firm D call. This CDR3 has 16 residues. Germline lookup yields CDR1 SEHNR and CDR2 FQNEAQ (reference sequence). Trimming took 2 bases from V and 2 from J, leaving 16 bases between them. The CDR3 sequence: CASSLITERPTYEQYF. DNA for the CDR3: TGTGCCAGCAGCTTAATAACGGAACGACCTACCTACGAGCAGTACTTC.

The table lists this clonotype with a few counts. The chain employs TRBV20-1 and TRBJ2-1; the D is unclear. CDR1 is DFQATT and CDR2 is SNEGSKA in the germline V gene (reference sequence). V was shortened by 6 bases and J by 4 bases, with 16 bases between the two germline ends. The CDR3 is 14 residues long. CDR3 region: CSALVPTAYNEQFF. The CDR3 nucleotides are TGCAGTGCCCTCGTTCCCACCGCATACAATGAGCAGTTCTTC.

This clonotype turned up a few times. The J gene is TRBJ2-7, the V gene TRBV18; a weak D match, TRBD2 (5 bases). Trimming cost V 3 bases and J 5 bases, with 11 bases left between them. The CDR3 runs 13 residues. CDR1 is KGHSH and CDR2 is LQKENI in the germline V gene. The DNA for the CDR3 is TGTGCCAGCTCACCCCGGGGTAGCGACGAGCAGTACTTC. Its protein product is CASSPRGSDEQYF.

Ten or more counts support this clonotype. The CDR3 DNA sequence: TGCAGTGCTATCTCTCTTAGCGGGGGGGCCCGCGAGCAGTACTTC. The encoded protein is CSAISLSGGAREQYF. This chain links TRBV20-1 with TRBJ2-7, with TRBD2 matching over 11 bases. Germline lookup yields CDR1 DFQATT and CDR2 SNEGSKA (reference sequence). This CDR3 contains 15 residues. With 4 bases clipped from V and 6 bases from J, the junction kept 11 bases outside the gene matches.

V gene TRBV30 combines with J gene TRBJ2-1, with D perhaps matching TRBD1 or TRBD2 (6 bases each). CDR1 is GTSNPN and CDR2 is SVGIG in the germline V gene (reference sequence). Trimming took off 6 bases at V and 4 bases at J, with 19 bases between the two ends. The CDR3 length is 15 residues. CDR3 bases: TGTGCCTGCGGCCGGGGGACACCTACTTACAATGAGCAGTTCTTC. It codes for CACGRGTPTYNEQFF. Full variable domain (missing parts from reference TRBV30 and TRBJ2-1): SQTIHQWPATLVQPVGSPLSLECTVEGTSNPNLYWYRQAAGRGLQLLFYSVGIGQISSEVPQNLSASRPQDRQFILSSKKLLLSDSGFYLCACGRGTPTYNEQFFGPGTRLTVL.

This clonotype was counted a few times. CDR3 region: CSALGGGPNTGELFF. CDR3 DNA: TGCAGTGCTTTAGGGGGCGGCCCGAACACCGGGGAGCTGTTTTTT. The chain uses TRBV20-1 and TRBJ2-2; TRBD1 matches 7 bases. The CDR3 loop spans 15 amino acids. In germline, CDR1 is DFQATT, CDR2 SNEGSKA (reference sequence). Trimming removed 5 bases from V and 0 bases from J; junction bases left unmatched: 6.

This clonotype has a handful of counts. The chain combines TRBV6-5 with TRBJ2-3; D possibly corresponds to TRBD2 (5 bases). This CDR3 has 14 residues. Trimming took 4 bases from V and 5 from J, leaving 13 bases between them. CDR1 is MNHEY and CDR2 is SVGAGI in the germline V gene. CDR3 loop: CASSLGSTGDTQYF. Written as DNA, the CDR3 is TGTGCCAGCAGTTTGGGGAGCACGGGAGATACGCAGTATTTT.

The table lists this clonotype with a few counts. V is TRBV28 and J is TRBJ1-5; D remains unclear. The CDR3 runs 14 residues. Trimming took off 1 base at V and 9 bases at J, with 13 bases between the two ends. Per the germline V gene, CDR1 is MDHEN and CDR2 is SYDVKM. This chain's CDR3 is CASSLSGSRGPQHF. The CDR3 DNA follows: TGTGCCAGCAGTTTATCGGGCAGCCGGGGGCCCCAGCATTTT.

The chain recombines TRBV11-2 with TRBJ2-5; D is ambiguous. Trimming removed 1 base at V and 4 bases at J, with 10 bases between. Per the germline V gene, CDR1 is SGHAT and CDR2 is FQNNGV. This CDR3 is built from 14 residues. The CDR3 nucleotides read TGTGCCAGCAGCTTAGGGCAAGTTAGAGAGACCCAGTACTTC. Its protein product is CASSLGQVRETQYF.

The rearrangement links TRBV7-9 to TRBJ2-3, with D possibly being TRBD2 (5 bases). The germline V and J ends were trimmed by 2 bases and 6 bases, with 18 bases remaining between them. This CDR3 contains 16 residues. Germline V gene data show CDR1 as SEHNR and CDR2 as FQNEAQ (reference sequence). CDR3 DNA sequence: TGTGCCAGCAGCTTACGGTCTAGTAATCGGAGGGATACGCAGTATTTT. It codes for CASSLRSSNRRDTQYF.